One and the same sample provided the 29 T cell receptor beta chains below, sequenced in a study of T cell responses to AZD1222 COVID-19 vaccine. TCRdb's table, derived via immunoSEQ multiplex PCR, lists solely in-frame clones and lacks some. The data show some 130,000 clones, 80% to 90% seen once. Here the sequenced sample was peripheral blood, taken on day 0 of MenACWY control vaccination. Receptors originate from an adult in good health.

The J gene is TRBJ2-2, the V gene TRBV15; no clear D. The CDR3 runs to 12 residues. Germline-derived CDR1 and CDR2 are LNHNV and YYDKDF (reference sequence). The ends were cut back, 3 bases at V and 8 bases at J, with 7 bases in the middle. Here the CDR3 DNA reads TGTGCCACCAGCAGGGGCCTGGGGGAGCTGTTTTTT. Translated, it gives CATSRGLGELFF. The whole variable domain, filled in from reference TRBV15 and TRBJ2-2, reads DAMVIQNPRYQVTQFGKPVTLSCSQTLNHNVMYWYQQKSSQAPKLLFHYYDKDFNNEADTPDNFQSRRPNTSFCFLDIRSPGLGDTAMYLCATSRGLGELFFGEGSRLTVL.

The chain has TRBV21-1 and TRBJ1-5. TRBV21-1 constitutes a pseudogene. This CDR3 contains 17 residues. Written as DNA, the CDR3 is TGTGCCAGCAGCTTAAAGAGATGTAGGAGGCTGGGTCAGCCCCAGCATTTT. Its protein is CASSLKRCRRLGQPQHF.

J is TRBJ2-7 and V is TRBV28, with TRBD2 identical over 9 bases. The CDR3 totals 15 residues. The V and J ends lost 6 bases and 4 bases, in that order; junction bases with no gene match: 10. Germline V gene lookup returns CDR1 MDHEN and CDR2 SYDVKM. CDR3 coding DNA: TGTGCCAGCAGAACATACGGGACTAGCAATTACGAGCAGTACTTC. Encoded protein: CASRTYGTSNYEQYF. Supplemented by reference TRBV28 and TRBJ2-7, the full variable domain reads DVKVTQSSRYLVKRTGEKVFLECVQDMDHENMFWYRQDPGLGLRLIYFSYDVKMKEKGDIPEGYSVSREKKERFSLILESASTNQTSMYLCASRTYGTSNYEQYFGPGTRLTVT.

CDR3 DNA: TGTGCCAGCAGCGTCGCCCAGGGCTCTGGAAACACCATATATTTT. The encoded protein is CASSVAQGSGNTIYF. The rearrangement joins TRBV9 to TRBJ1-3; D perhaps matches TRBD1 (5 bases). V was pared by 2 bases and J by 0 bases, with 9 bases between. The germline V gene encodes CDR1 SGDLS and CDR2 YYNGEE. The CDR3 is made up of 15 amino acids.

The genes are TRBV15 and TRBJ1-5, with TRBD1 matching 8 bases. CDR1 and CDR2 from the germline V gene are LNHNV and YYDKDF (reference sequence). V dropped 7 bases and J dropped 5; count of bases not matched to a gene: 13. This CDR3 has 16 amino acids. CDR3 nucleotides: TGTGCCACCACCTCTCAGAAGGACAGGGTCGATCAGCCCCAGCATTTT. Amino acids: CATTSQKDRVDQPQHF.

The gene calls are TRBV19 and TRBJ2-3, with unresolved D. In germline, CDR1 is LNHDA, CDR2 SQIVND (reference sequence). Trimming shortened V by 3 bases and J by 2 bases, and 15 bases separated the two germline ends. The CDR3 runs 16 residues. CDR3 sequence: CASSIRGPSLTDTQYF. The CDR3 DNA follows: TGTGCCAGTAGTATTAGAGGCCCCTCCCTCACAGATACGCAGTATTTT.

This clone occurred once. This rearrangement joins TRBV3-1 (or the pseudogene TRBV3-2) to TRBJ2-7; 10 bases are shared with TRBD2. The CDR3 spans 15 residues. Germline-derived CDR1 and CDR2 are LGHDT and YNNKEL (reference sequence). J gave up 5 bases and V 1 base, and 5 bases lay outside the gene matches. The CDR3 here is CASSQVSSGRHEQYF. DNA for the CDR3: TGTGCCAGCAGCCAAGTCTCTAGCGGGAGACACGAGCAGTACTTC.

This clone turned up a few times. The V call is TRBV27, the J call TRBJ1-2; D might be TRBD1 (5 bases). This CDR3 has 14 amino acids. Germline V gene lookup returns CDR1 MNHEY and CDR2 SMNVEV (reference sequence). V dropped 10 bases and J dropped 4 bases, with 19 bases sitting between them. Written as DNA, the CDR3 is TGTGCCACTCGCCGGGGGATATTACCCTATGGCTACACCTTC. This encodes CATRRGILPYGYTF.

This rearrangement joins TRBV5-6 to TRBJ2-7; D is possibly TRBD2 (6 bases). Germline V gene sequence: CDR1 SGHDT, CDR2 YYEEEE. V was cut by 0 bases and J by 2 bases, with 12 bases left in between. CDR3 length: 15 residues. The DNA of the CDR3 is TGTGCCAGCAGCTTGGAGGGCGCGGGGACCTACGAGCAGTACTTC. Amino acids: CASSLEGAGTYEQYF.

The rearrangement uses TRBV10-3 and TRBJ1-6; a weak D match, TRBD1 (5 bases). Trimming took off 4 bases at V and 10 bases at J, with 11 bases between the two ends. The CDR3 extends over 13 amino acids. Germline loops: CDR1 ENHRY, CDR2 SYGVKD. CDR3 protein: CAISGSGQSPLHF. The CDR3 DNA follows: TGTGCCATCAGTGGATCGGGGCAATCACCCCTCCACTTT.

V gene TRBV7-9 combines with J gene TRBJ2-7; TRBD1 matches at 7 bases. After removal of 1 base from V and 5 bases from J, the junction contained 2 bases not matched to a gene. Per the germline V gene, CDR1 is SEHNR and CDR2 is FQNEAQ (reference sequence). The CDR3 consists of 13 residues. CDR3 protein: CASSLEGADEQYF. Here the CDR3 DNA reads TGTGCCAGCAGCTTAGAGGGGGCCGACGAGCAGTACTTC.

This rearrangement joins TRBV4-1 to TRBJ2-7, with 7 bases aligning to TRBD1. Germline V CDR1 and CDR2: MGHRA, YSYEKL. This CDR3 has 16 amino acids. The J segment lost 3 bases and the V segment lost 4 bases, leaving 12 bases of the junction unmatched. CDR3 residues: CASSLSRTGDRYEQYF. The DNA of the CDR3 is TGCGCCAGCAGCCTTTCCCGGACAGGTGATCGCTACGAGCAGTACTTC.

CDR3 loop: CASSLSVRVSYNEQFF. CDR3 DNA sequence: TGTGCCAGCAGCCTTAGCGTTAGGGTGTCCTACAATGAGCAGTTCTTC. This chain joins TRBV7-2 and TRBJ2-1; tentative D call: TRBD2 (5 bases). Germline CDR1 reads SGHTA; CDR2 reads FQGNSA. The V end lost 5 bases, the J end lost 1 base, and 15 bases lay between the germline ends. The CDR3 consists of 16 residues.

The genes are TRBV28 and TRBJ1-2; TRBD1 aligns across 9 bases. The CDR3 is made up of 15 amino acids. J was trimmed by 4 bases and V by 6 bases; bases with no gene match: 9. Germline CDR1 reads MDHEN; CDR2 reads SYDVKM. CDR3 protein: CASRLTGGTSYGYTF. The CDR3 coding sequence is TGTGCCAGCAGGCTTACAGGGGGCACGAGCTATGGCTACACCTTC.

This clone was seen once. The chain links TRBV5-1 to TRBJ1-4; the match to TRBD1 covers 7 bases. J was trimmed by 3 bases and V by 3 bases; bases with no gene match: 5. This CDR3 has 15 amino acids. The germline CDR1 and CDR2 sequences are SGHRS and YFSETQ. CDR3 nucleotide sequence: TGCGCCAGCAGCTCAAGCGGGACAGCTAATGAAAAACTGTTTTTT. It specifies CASSSSGTANEKLFF.

Only one count was recorded for this clone. This chain connects TRBV18 to TRBJ2-7, with 9 bases lining up with TRBD2. The CDR3 runs to 16 residues. Germline CDR1 is KGHSH and CDR2 is LQKENI. Trimming cost V 6 bases and J 6 bases; bases outside gene matches: 15. The CDR3 here is CASSNTLLLAGSEQYF. The CDR3 nucleotides read TGTGCCAGCTCTAACACCCTCTTGCTAGCGGGATCCGAGCAGTACTTC.

V is TRBV11-2 and J is TRBJ2-7, with D unresolved. The CDR3 is 14 amino acids. The germline CDR1 and CDR2 sequences are SGHAT and FQNNGV. Trimming took off 5 bases at V and 7 bases at J, with 18 bases between the two ends. CDR3 amino acids: CASSPPRPSLEQYF. The CDR3 nucleotides read TGTGCCAGCAGCCCCCCAAGACCGTCCTTAGAGCAGTACTTC.

The rearrangement uses TRBV15 and TRBJ2-7; TRBD1 matches 8 bases. The CDR3 length is 14 residues. The V segment lost 5 bases and the J segment 7 bases; nucleotides outside the gene matches: 10. The germline V gene encodes CDR1 LNHNV and CDR2 YYDKDF (reference sequence). The CDR3, as DNA: TGTGCCACCAGCCGGGTGGACAGGGCCCCGGAGCAGTACTTC. It yields the protein CATSRVDRAPEQYF.

The gene calls are TRBV5-1 and TRBJ2-5; D gene ambiguous. Germline loops: CDR1 SGHRS, CDR2 YFSETQ. There are 16 residues in the CDR3. Trimming pared 4 bases from V and 1 base from J, leaving 17 bases between. In DNA, the CDR3 is TGCGCCAGCAGCACCCGTTTAGCAGCCCTCCAAGAGACCCAGTACTTC. Its translation: CASSTRLAALQETQYF.

V usage is TRBV2 and J usage is TRBJ2-7; D perhaps matches TRBD2 (5 bases). Between the trimmed V and J ends, which lost 6 bases and 6 bases, there was a span of 12 bases. CDR3 length: 12 residues. Germline V gene data show CDR1 as SNHLY and CDR2 as FYNNEI. CDR3 loop: CASREAGREQYF. The DNA of the CDR3 is TGTGCCAGCAGGGAGGCCGGGCGCGAGCAGTACTTC.

The chain uses TRBV9 and TRBJ1-1; D is perhaps TRBD1 (6 bases). Trimming cost V 4 bases and J 4 bases, with 20 bases left between them. The CDR3 loop spans 16 amino acids. Germline V lookup: CDR1 SGDLS, CDR2 YYNGEE. DNA of the CDR3: TGTGCCAGCAGCCCCGTTGAGGGGGGGCGGGGCACTGAAGCTTTCTTT. The encoded protein is CASSPVEGGRGTEAFF.

The rearrangement joins TRBV9 to TRBJ2-1; TRBD2 matches at 10 bases. The CDR3 contains 17 residues. Germline values: CDR1 SGDLS, CDR2 YYNGEE. V shed 4 bases and J 10 bases; nucleotides not matched to a gene: 17. The CDR3 sequence is CASSSFRTSGNLGEQFF. CDR3 nucleotides: TGTGCCAGCAGCTCTTTTCGGACTAGCGGAAACCTGGGAGAGCAGTTCTTC.

This sequence joins TRBV4-2 and TRBJ2-6; 7 bases are a match to TRBD2. V was pared by 4 bases and J by 2 bases, with 14 bases of the junction left unmatched. This CDR3 is 19 amino acids long. The V gene's germline CDR1 is LGHNA and CDR2 YNFKEQ. CDR3 protein: CASSRVEGTKGTGANVLTF. The CDR3, as DNA: TGTGCCAGCAGCCGGGTAGAAGGGACTAAAGGTACTGGGGCCAACGTCCTGACTTTC.

This clone was seen more than once but under ten times. This rearrangement joins TRBV10-1 to TRBJ2-5; 7 bases are shared with TRBD1. The CDR3 is made up of 14 amino acids. The germline gives CDR1 WNHNN, CDR2 SYGVQD (reference sequence). V gave up 6 bases and J gave up 1 base; unmatched junction bases: 5. DNA of the CDR3: TGCGCCAGCAGCTCCGGGACAGCCCAAGAGACCCAGTACTTC. It specifies CASSSGTAQETQYF.

This clone has only a few counts. The rearrangement links TRBV2 to TRBJ2-7, with TRBD1 identical over 7 bases. Germline values: CDR1 SNHLY, CDR2 FYNNEI. The CDR3 is made up of 12 amino acids. V was clipped by 10 bases and J by 0 bases; unmatched bases: 3. CDR3 amino acids: CATGTASYEQYF. The CDR3 coding sequence is TGTGCCACCGGGACAGCCTCCTACGAGCAGTACTTC.

The chain carries TRBV24-1 and TRBJ2-2, with D unclear. CDR1 and CDR2 (germline): KGHDR, SFDVKD. CDR3 length: 15 residues. Trimming removed 0 bases from V and 6 bases from J, with 10 bases in between. The DNA of the CDR3 is TGTGCCACCAGTGATTTGGGGCAGTTTGCCGGGGAGCTGTTTTTT. Translated, it gives CATSDLGQFAGELFF.

The chain has TRBV5-1 and TRBJ1-2; TRBD1 matches at 9 bases. V shed 0 bases and J 8 bases; nucleotides not matched to a gene: 5. The CDR3 loop spans 14 amino acids. Germline V gene data show CDR1 as SGHRS and CDR2 as YFSETQ. CDR3 nucleotides: TGCGCCAGCAGCTTGGCCGGGACAGGGCAAGGCTACACCTTC. It translates to CASSLAGTGQGYTF.

The sample holds a few counts of this clone. This chain connects TRBV2 to TRBJ1-5; 12 bases line up with TRBD1. This CDR3 region has 15 residues. With V trimmed by 9 bases and J by 7 bases, 10 bases remained unmatched. Germline CDR1 and CDR2: SNHLY and FYNNEI. In DNA, the CDR3 is TGTGCCAGTGCGGGGACAGGGGGCGCGGGGCAGCCCCAGCATTTT. Amino acids: CASAGTGGAGQPQHF.

The chain uses TRBV5-6 and TRBJ2-7; TRBD1 agrees at 10 bases. Losses at the gene ends were 0 bases for V and 6 bases for J; bases not matched to a gene: 3. CDR1 and CDR2 from the germline V gene are SGHDT and YYEEEE. The CDR3 totals 14 residues. For the CDR3, the DNA is TGTGCCAGCAGCTTGGCGGGACAGGGGTCCGAGCAGTACTTC. As protein: CASSLAGQGSEQYF.